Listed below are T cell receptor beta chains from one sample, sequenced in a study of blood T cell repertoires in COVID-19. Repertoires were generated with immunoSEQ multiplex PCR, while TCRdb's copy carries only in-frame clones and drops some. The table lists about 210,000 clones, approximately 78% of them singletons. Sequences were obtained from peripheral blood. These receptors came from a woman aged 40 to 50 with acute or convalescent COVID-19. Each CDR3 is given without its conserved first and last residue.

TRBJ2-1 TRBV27 ASRHPAGSSYNEQF
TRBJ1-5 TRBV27 ASSPTGYNQPQH
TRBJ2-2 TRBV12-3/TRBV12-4 ASSLNTGELF
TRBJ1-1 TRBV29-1 SVERRVNTEAF
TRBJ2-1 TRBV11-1 ASSRTKGSYNEQF
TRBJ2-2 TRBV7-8 ASSLAGGGTTGELF
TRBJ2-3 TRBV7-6 ASSLEVSREYYADTQY
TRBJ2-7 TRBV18 ASSPKDTGNSYEQY
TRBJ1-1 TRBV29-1 SVAFTGRGAEAF
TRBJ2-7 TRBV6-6 ASSLSGVTSYEQY
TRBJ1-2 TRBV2 ASREGYGYT
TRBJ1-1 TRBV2 ASSETPNRDTEAF
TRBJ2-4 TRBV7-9 ASSLDRGQDIQY
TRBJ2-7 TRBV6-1 ASSEEERGVPEQY
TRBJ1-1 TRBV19 ASSLQRLNTEAF
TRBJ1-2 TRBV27 ASSVNRLSYGYT
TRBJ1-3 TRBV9 ASSVGRFSGNTIY
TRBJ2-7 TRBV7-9 ASSLAPYEQY
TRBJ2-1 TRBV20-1 SASLGGVIYNEQF
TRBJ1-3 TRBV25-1 ASKVAFSGNTIY
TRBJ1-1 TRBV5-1 ASSLVWQGASSNTEAF
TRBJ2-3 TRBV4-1 ASSQGGTGGFTDTQY
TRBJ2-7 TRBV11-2 ASSLSGSGYEQY
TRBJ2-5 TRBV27 ASTHPRDLTYQETQY
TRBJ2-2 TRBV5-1 ASSPVRQANTGELF
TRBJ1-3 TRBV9 ASSIGVDRVGNTIY
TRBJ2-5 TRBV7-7 ASSLLAGTSGSLGETQY
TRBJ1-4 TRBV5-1 ASSFTVPNEKLF
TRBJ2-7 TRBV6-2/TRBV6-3 ASSYSTSGSPYEQY
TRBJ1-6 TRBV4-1 ASSQGDRGNSPLH
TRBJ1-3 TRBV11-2 ASSTDLVGSGNTIY
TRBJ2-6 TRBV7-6 ASSLVAGTGANVLT
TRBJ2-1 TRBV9 ASSVAGGTQYNEQF
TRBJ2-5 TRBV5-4 ASSLVGLAEEETQY
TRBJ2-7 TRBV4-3 ASSQDSRASSYEQY
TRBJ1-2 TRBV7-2 ASSLSGGPSNYGYT
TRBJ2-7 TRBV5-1 ASSLLGGLYEQY
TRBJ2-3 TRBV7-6 ASSLGLAGATDTQY
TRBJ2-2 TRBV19 ASSITGVTGELF
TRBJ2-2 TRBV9 ASSVATQGPNTGELF
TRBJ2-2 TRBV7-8 ASSSFSGELF
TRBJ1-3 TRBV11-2 ASSPATPGQGTGNTIY
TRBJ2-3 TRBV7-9 ASSMNRGRLTDTQY
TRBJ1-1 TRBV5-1 ASRLTGDTEAF
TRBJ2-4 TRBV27 ASSQGQLNIQY
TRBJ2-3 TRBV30 AWSATGSSVDTQY
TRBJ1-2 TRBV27 ASSLVGAPYGYT
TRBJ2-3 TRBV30 AWVAARGDTQY
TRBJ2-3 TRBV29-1 SVVTVSTDTQY
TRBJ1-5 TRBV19 ASRDRDRSNQPQH
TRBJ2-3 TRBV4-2 ASSQDTARAGGTDTQY
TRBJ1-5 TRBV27 ASGWGGYNQPQH
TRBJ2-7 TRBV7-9 ASSLALAGGPNDEQY
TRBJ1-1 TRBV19 ASSTGTGGTEAF
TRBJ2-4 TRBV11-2 ASSSRGAQNKNIQY